This is a list of T cell receptor beta chains from one sample in a study of cytomegalovirus exposure and HLA in healthy donors. Clones were sequenced by immunoSEQ multiplex PCR, and TCRdb holds only the in-frame ones, with some missing. The sample includes some 120,000 clones, approximately 80% of them seen just once. Sequencing was done on a sample of PBMCs. These receptors were collected from a man aged 18 to 30 in good health and CMV-seronegative. Both conserved end residues are part of each CDR3. The D gene is left open where the match is weak. The size of a clone is reported for some rows only, either as once, few or many, or as a class for expanded clones.

. TRBJ1-5 TRBV7-2 . TGTGCCAGCAGCCCAACCCCCGAGGACAATCAGCCCCAGCATTTT CASSPTPEDNQPQHF
. TRBJ2-6 TRBV5-8 . TGTGCCAGCAGCTCCCTGGTCGGAGCTGGGGCCAACGTCCTGACTTTC CASSSLVGAGANVLTF
. TRBJ1-1 TRBV10-3 . TGTGCCATCAGTGACGGTGCGGTTCAGGGCGGGGATGAAGCTTTCTTT CAISDGAVQGGDEAFF
. TRBJ1-3 TRBV19 . TGTGCCAGTAGTACACGGGGAAACACCATATATTTT CASSTRGNTIYF
. TRBJ2-2 TRBV6-5 . TGTGCCAGCGCTGAGGGGAACACCGGGGAGCTGTTTTTT CASAEGNTGELFF
. TRBJ1-5 TRBV7-6 TRBD1 TGTGCCAGCAGCGTGGGACAGGGCAATCAGCCCCAGCATTTT CASSVGQGNQPQHF
. TRBJ2-2 TRBV28 . TGTGCCAGCAGTTTTCCCAGCGGGCCTGGGGAGCTGTTTTTT CASSFPSGPGELFF
. TRBJ2-7 TRBV7-2 TRBD1 TGTGCCAGCAGCCCCGGACAGGGAGTCTCGGTCGAGCAGTACTTC CASSPGQGVSVEQYF
. TRBJ1-1 TRBV18 TRBD1 TGTGCCAGCTCACCACTGACAGGGGTTGACACTGAAGCTTTCTTT CASSPLTGVDTEAFF
. TRBJ2-7 TRBV7-3 . TGTGCCAGCGGAGGGGAAAGAGGGGAGCAGTACTTC CASGGERGEQYF
. TRBJ2-1 TRBV10-1 . TGCGCCAGCAGTGAGTCCCCAAAGCGGGCGGGAAGGAATGAGCAGTTCTTC CASSESPKRAGRNEQFF
. TRBJ1-4 TRBV6-5 . TGTGCCAGCGCCCTGTCAGCAACTAATGAAAAACTGTTTTTT CASALSATNEKLFF
. TRBJ2-2 TRBV27 . TGTGCCAGCAGTTTAGGGCCCGGGGAGCTGTTTTTT CASSLGPGELFF
once TRBJ2-1 TRBV29-1 TRBD2 TGCAGCGTTGACCTAGCGGGAGGGCCTTCGTACAATGAGCAGTTCTTC CSVDLAGGPSYNEQFF
. TRBJ1-2 TRBV6-5 TRBD1 TGTGCCAGCAGCTCCGGGACAGGGGACTATGGCTACACCTTC CASSSGTGDYGYTF
few TRBJ1-1 TRBV29-1 . TGCAGCGTTGAGAGGGCGCTGAACACTGAAGCTTTCTTT CSVERALNTEAFF
. TRBJ2-3 TRBV18 . TGTGCCAGCTCACCCGGCGGGAAGCCAGATACGCAGTATTTT CASSPGGKPDTQYF
few TRBJ1-5 TRBV6-1 TRBD1 TGTGCCAGCAGTGGGGGGACAGGGAACAATCAGCCCCAGCATTTT CASSGGTGNNQPQHF
. TRBJ2-2 TRBV18 TRBD1 TGTGCCAGCTCAGCCCCCTGGACAGGGGCTGAGCTGTTTTTT CASSAPWTGAELFF
. TRBJ1-2 TRBV29-1 TRBD1 TGCAGCGTTCGAAGAGGGGACAGTTATGGCTACACCTTC CSVRRGDSYGYTF
few TRBJ2-1 TRBV5-6 TRBD2 TGTGCCAGCAGACGGACTAGCGGGAGGGGTGAGCAGTTCTTC CASRRTSGRGEQFF
. TRBJ2-1 TRBV28 TRBD2 TGTGCCAGCAGTGGCGGGACTAGCGGGTCCTACAATGAGCAGTTCTTC CASSGGTSGSYNEQFF
. TRBJ2-3 TRBV19 . TGTGCCAGTAGTATCAACGGGGGGCGGGATACGCAGTATTTT CASSINGGRDTQYF
once TRBJ2-3 TRBV29-1 . TGCAGCGTCGGACAGAGAGCTGATACGCAGTATTTT CSVGQRADTQYF
. TRBJ1-6 TRBV5-6 TRBD1 TGTGCCAGCAGCTTGGTAATCGGACAGGGGGTTGGGGCCCTCCACTTT CASSLVIGQGVGALHF
. TRBJ1-2 TRBV29-1 . TGCAGCGCTGAGGGGCAAGGGGCCCACTATGGCTACACCTTC CSAEGQGAHYGYTF
. TRBJ1-2 TRBV28 . TGTGCCAGCAGTTTACCAGGGGCTCCTGGCTATGGCTACACCTTC CASSLPGAPGYGYTF
. TRBJ2-2 TRBV6-4 . TGTGCCAGCAGTAGTAACAGGGCGAACACCGGGGAGCTGTTTTTT CASSSNRANTGELFF
. TRBJ2-6 TRBV7-9 . TGTGCCAGCAGCTTAGAGGGGACTGGGGCCAACGTCCTGACTTTC CASSLEGTGANVLTF
. TRBJ2-1 TRBV9 TRBD2 TGTGCCAGCAGCGACCCAGACCCGGGACTAGCGGGAGCCATTAAGGTTGGGGATGAGCAGTTCTTC CASSDPDPGLAGAIKVGDEQFF
. TRBJ2-1 TRBV10-1 . TGCGCCAGCAGTCTACTAGTTAGGAATGAGCAGTTCTTC CASSLLVRNEQFF
. TRBJ2-1 TRBV7-9 . TGTGCCAGCAGCTTAACCTATATGAGCTCCTACAATGAGCAGTTCTTC CASSLTYMSSYNEQFF
. TRBJ2-1 TRBV28 TRBD2 TGTGCCAGCAGCTACGCCGGGACTAGCTGGAATGAGCAGTTCTTC CASSYAGTSWNEQFF
few TRBJ2-3 TRBV5-1 TRBD2 TGCGCCAGCAGTATGGGACTAGCGGAGGGTTGGGATACGCAGTATTTT CASSMGLAEGWDTQYF
. TRBJ2-1 TRBV7-3 . TGTGCCAGCAGCTTTGGCCCCCAAAGGGAGAATGAGCAGTTCTTC CASSFGPQRENEQFF
. TRBJ2-3 TRBV5-6 TRBD1 TGTGCCAGCAGCTTGTTAATCCCGGACAGGGGCACAGATACGCAGTATTTT CASSLLIPDRGTDTQYF
. TRBJ2-7 TRBV19 . TGTGTCAGTAGTCCAGCGGGCCTTGGGATCTACGAGCAGTACTTC CVSSPAGLGIYEQYF
. TRBJ1-5 TRBV2 TRBD1 TGTGCCAGCACCCTGACAGGGGAAGGTCAGCCCCAGCATTTT CASTLTGEGQPQHF
. TRBJ1-2 TRBV5-1 . TGCGCCAGCAGTGAGGGAAACTATGGCTACACCTTC CASSEGNYGYTF
. TRBJ2-7 TRBV5-1 TRBD1 TGCGCCAGCAGCTCGTTCGCCGGGACAGGGGGCGAGCAGTACTTC CASSSFAGTGGEQYF
. TRBJ2-1 TRBV9 . TGTGCCAGCAGCGATGGCTACGACACCTACAATGAGCAGTTCTTC CASSDGYDTYNEQFF
medium-sized TRBJ2-7 TRBV7-9 TRBD1 TGTGCCAGCAGCCGGGACAGTGAGCAGTACTTC CASSRDSEQYF
. TRBJ2-3 TRBV11-3 TRBD2 TGTGCCAGCAGCCCCGGACTAGCGGGAGTGAGGAATACGCAGTATTTT CASSPGLAGVRNTQYF
. TRBJ2-5 TRBV21-1 . TGTGCCAGCAGCAAAGAGGACAGGGGGGCCGGCGAGACCCAGTACTTC CASSKEDRGAGETQYF
. TRBJ2-3 TRBV21-1 . TGTGCCAGCAGCAATGAATATTACCTCAGATCAGGGGCTAGCACAGATACGCAGTATTTT CASSNEYYLRSGASTDTQYF
. TRBJ1-1 TRBV6-5 . TGTGCCAGCAGTTACCCCGCGGGGACTGAAGCTTTCTTT CASSYPAGTEAFF
. TRBJ2-1 TRBV28 TRBD2 TGTGCCAGCCATGCGGGGGATGAGCAGTTCTTC CASHAGDEQFF
. TRBJ1-1 TRBV7-8 TRBD1 TGTGCCAGCAGCTTAGTACAGGGGGCCACTGAGGCTTTCTTT CASSLVQGATEAFF
. TRBJ2-1 TRBV2 TRBD2 TGTGCCAGCAGGGGACCGACTAGCGGGGTTACCTACAATGAGCAGTTCTTC CASRGPTSGVTYNEQFF
. TRBJ1-1 TRBV7-9 . TGTGCCAGCAGCTTATCTCTCAGGGGAACGAACACTGAAGCTTTCTTT CASSLSLRGTNTEAFF
. TRBJ2-5 TRBV5-1 TRBD1 TGCGCCAGCCGGACAGGTGACCAAGAGACCCAGTACTTC CASRTGDQETQYF